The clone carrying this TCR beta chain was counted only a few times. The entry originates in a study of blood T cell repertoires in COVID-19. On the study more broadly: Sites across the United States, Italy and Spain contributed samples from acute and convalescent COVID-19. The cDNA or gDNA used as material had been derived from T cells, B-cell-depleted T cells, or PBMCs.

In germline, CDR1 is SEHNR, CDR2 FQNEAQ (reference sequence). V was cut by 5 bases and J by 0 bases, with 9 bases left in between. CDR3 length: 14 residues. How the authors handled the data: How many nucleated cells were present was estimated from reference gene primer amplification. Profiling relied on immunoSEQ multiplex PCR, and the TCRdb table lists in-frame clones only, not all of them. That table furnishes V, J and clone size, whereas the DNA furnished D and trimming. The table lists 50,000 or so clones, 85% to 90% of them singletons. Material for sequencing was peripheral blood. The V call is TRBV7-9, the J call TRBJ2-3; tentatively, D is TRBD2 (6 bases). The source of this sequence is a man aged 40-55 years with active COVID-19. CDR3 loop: CASSQEGSTDTQYF. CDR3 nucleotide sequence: TGTGCCAGCAGCCAGGAGGGGAGCACAGATACGCAGTATTTT.